Sequencing of this T cell receptor beta chain was carried out in a study of preoperative IRX-2 immunotherapy in early breast cancer. Treatment noted: preoperative locoregional IRX-2 cytokine immunotherapy. Preoperative locoregional IRX-2 cytokine immunotherapy was tested in the phase Ib source study. The ends were cut back, 6 bases at V and 1 base at J, with 24 bases in the middle. Looked up from germline, CDR1 is SGHNT and CDR2 is YENEEA. The CDR3 length is 18 residues. Libraries were prepared by immunoSEQ multiplex PCR; TCRdb keeps only in-frame clonotypes and omits some of them. The top ten clones hold about 1% of a sample with roughly 42,000 clones, around 77% of them seen once.

The chain carries TRBV11-3 and TRBJ2-5, with D perhaps TRBD1 or TRBD2 (5 bases each). The sequencing here drew on tumor tissue, taken after IRX-2 immunotherapy. The receptor comes from a human donor with breast cancer. The CDR3 sequence: CASRPYFGLRGTQETQYF. DNA of the CDR3: TGTGCCAGCAGGCCCTATTTCGGGTTGAGAGGGACCCAAGAGACCCAGTACTTC.